Below, 26 T cell receptor beta chains from the same sample are listed, as sequenced in a study of molecular identifiers for immune sequencing clone quantification. From the PCR reads, TCRdb called clonotypes with MiXCR, one entry per CDR3 protein. Of tens of thousands of distinct CDR3 sequences listed, around 18% were seen once; the top ten hold approximately 6.4%. The sample taken for sequencing was naive CD8+ T cells from blood, with Jurkat cell RNA spiked in. Regarding subset: FACS-sorted CD8+CD4-CCR7+CD45RA+ naive T cells. These receptors were obtained from a human donor in good health. Some libraries in this study had Jurkat cell RNA spiked in.

This clonotype was counted ten times or more. This rearrangement joins TRBV29-1 to TRBJ2-7; 11 bases are a match to TRBD1. This CDR3 is built from 17 residues. Trimming removed 3 bases from V and 5 bases from J; junction bases left unmatched: 15. In germline, CDR1 is SQVTM, CDR2 ANQGSEA. The CDR3 sequence is CSVEGGPDRGRIHEQYF. The CDR3 coding sequence is TGCAGCGTTGAGGGGGGGCCGGACAGGGGGCGCATCCACGAGCAGTACTTC.

Many counts were recorded for this clonotype. The CDR3 bases are TGCGCCAGCAGCTTCGGGGATGCTAATGAGCAGTTCTTC. Its translation: CASSFGDANEQFF. J is TRBJ2-1 and V is TRBV5-1, with TRBD2 as a possible D gene (5 bases). V shed 2 bases and J shed 7 bases, with 10 bases lying between them. The CDR3 totals 13 residues. From germline, CDR1 is SGHRS and CDR2 YFSETQ.

There are many counts of this clonotype. The J gene is TRBJ1-1, the V gene TRBV20-1; D gene ambiguous. Germline CDR1 DFQATT, CDR2 SNEGSKA (reference sequence). This CDR3 is built from 14 residues. The V end was cut by 1 base, the J end by 1 base, with 10 bases between. The CDR3 sequence: CSARVRIRNTEAFF. CDR3 nucleotides: TGCAGTGCTAGAGTTCGTATTAGGAACACTGAAGCTTTCTTT.

This clonotype came up once. The chain carries TRBV9 and TRBJ2-2; possibly TRBD1 for D (6 bases). Germline CDR1 is SGDLS and CDR2 is YYNGEE. Trimming pared 3 bases from V and 8 bases from J, leaving 14 bases between. There are 14 residues in the CDR3. This chain's CDR3 is CASSGRTDVGELFF. The DNA for the CDR3 is TGTGCCAGCAGCGGGAGGACAGACGTTGGGGAGCTGTTTTTT.

This clonotype was seen repeatedly, ten times or more. V usage is TRBV3-1 and J usage is TRBJ2-7; perhaps TRBD2 as D (6 bases). V gave up 4 bases and J gave up 3 bases, with 16 bases separating them. CDR3 length equals 15 residues. Looked up from germline, CDR1 is LGHDT and CDR2 is YNNKEL (reference sequence). This chain's CDR3 is CASSRPGGMGYEQYF. The CDR3 nucleotides are TGTGCCAGCAGCCGCCCCGGCGGGATGGGCTACGAGCAGTACTTC.

The table lists this clonotype with many counts. The chain recombines TRBV27 with TRBJ1-2; D is unclear. Trimming stripped 2 bases from V and 4 bases from J, with 11 bases between. The germline V gene has CDR1 MNHEY and CDR2 SMNVEV (reference sequence). This CDR3 spans 14 amino acids. Written as DNA, the CDR3 is TGTGCCAGCAGTTTAAGGTTGGGAATCTATGGCTACACCTTC. Encoded protein: CASSLRLGIYGYTF.

The chain joins TRBV28 to TRBJ2-2, with D possibly being TRBD2 (5 bases). Germline CDR1 reads MDHEN; CDR2 reads SYDVKM. V lost 1 base, J lost 1 base, and 7 bases lay in between. The CDR3 is 15 amino acids. The CDR3 loop reads CASSLYSENTGELFF. The CDR3 nucleotides are TGTGCCAGCAGTTTATATAGCGAGAACACCGGGGAGCTGTTTTTT.

Turning to this clonotype: This may stem from a read error, because a much larger clone lies one nucleotide away. This chain connects TRBV9 to TRBJ1-1; 7 bases are a match to TRBD1. J gave up 6 bases and V 4 bases, and 9 bases lay outside the gene matches. Looked up from germline, CDR1 is SGDLS and CDR2 is YYNGEE. This CDR3 has 14 amino acids. The DNA for the CDR3 is TGTGCCAGCAGCAACCGGGACAGTGACTCTGAAGCTTTCTTT. The encoded protein is CASSNRDSDSEAFF.

This chain connects TRBV5-8 to TRBJ2-2, with D tentatively TRBD1 (6 bases). Trimming removed 4 bases from V and 8 bases from J, with 18 bases in between. Germline V CDR1 and CDR2: SGHTS, YDEGEE. CDR3 length: 15 residues. This CDR3 reads CASSAELQGKGELFF. CDR3 coding DNA: TGTGCCAGCAGCGCAGAGCTTCAGGGGAAAGGGGAGCTGTTTTTT.

The chain uses TRBV28 and TRBJ2-3; TRBD2 matches at 7 bases. Unmatched junction bases numbered 9, after V lost 6 bases and J lost 3 bases. The germline CDR1 and CDR2 sequences are MDHEN and SYDVKM. This CDR3 is built from 15 residues. CDR3 bases: TGTGCCAGCAGCATGGGGCTAGCGGCGACAGATACGCAGTATTTT. It codes for CASSMGLAATDTQYF.

This clonotype was found many times. This chain uses TRBV12-3 or TRBV12-4 with TRBJ2-2; 9 bases agree with TRBD2. The CDR3 consists of 16 residues. V dropped 2 bases and J dropped 1; count of bases not matched to a gene: 2. CDR3 residues: CASSLSSGVNTGELFF. CDR3 DNA sequence: TGTGCCAGCAGTTTATCTAGCGGGGTGAACACCGGGGAGCTGTTTTTT.

This clonotype has a count of ten or more. V gene TRBV6-2 or TRBV6-3 combines with J gene TRBJ2-5, with D unclear. Germline V gene data show CDR1 as MNHEY and CDR2 as SVGEGT. The CDR3 runs to 12 residues. V lost 6 bases and J lost 5, with 10 bases in between. The CDR3, as DNA: TGTGCCAGCAGGGAGAGTGGTGAGACCCAGTACTTC. Its protein is CASRESGETQYF.

This clonotype has a handful of counts. The J gene is TRBJ2-5, the V gene TRBV3-1; TRBD1 might be the D (5 bases). Per the germline V gene, CDR1 is LGHDT and CDR2 is YNNKEL (reference sequence). V lost 5 bases and J 10 bases, leaving 11 bases between the germline ends. The CDR3 spans 11 residues. The DNA for the CDR3 is TGTGCCAGCAGCGAAAACAGGTACCAGTACTTC. Residues: CASSENRYQYF.

In regard to this clonotype: This could be a read error, since a much larger clone is one nucleotide away. The genes are TRBV6-1 and TRBJ1-4; D unclear. CDR1 MNHNS and CDR2 SASEGT come from the germline V gene. The CDR3 extends over 13 amino acids. The CDR3 region is CASLDGLGGKLSF. CDR3 coding DNA: TGTGCCAGCCTGGACGGGCTAGGTGGAAAACTGTCTTTT.

As for this clonotype: This CDR3 is missing its conserved last phenylalanine or tryptophan, likely due to a read error. The CDR3 reads CATSDLRTGELFS. The CDR3 nucleotides read TGTGCCACCAGTGATTTGAGAACCGGGGAGCTGTTTTCT. This chain connects TRBV24-1 to TRBJ2-2; D gene unclear. CDR1 is KGHDR and CDR2 is SFDVKD in the germline V gene. V was pared by 0 bases and J by 5 bases, with 3 bases between. The CDR3 is made up of 13 amino acids.

About this clonotype: A much bigger clone sits one base away, suggesting this may be a read error. J is TRBJ2-7 and V is TRBV27; TRBD2 agrees at 10 bases. The CDR3 is 15 amino acids. The V gene end was trimmed by 6 bases and the J gene end by 3 bases; junction bases not matched to a gene: 8. Germline loops: CDR1 MNHEY, CDR2 SMNVEV (reference sequence). CDR3 nucleotides: TGTGCCAGCAGCCCCTCTAGCGGGGGTTTCTACGAGCAGTACTTC. It translates to CASSPSSGGFYEQYF.

This clonotype was counted many times. The chain carries TRBV16 and TRBJ2-7; 10 bases are a match to TRBD1. Germline V CDR1 and CDR2: KGHSY, FQNENV. This CDR3 comprises 13 residues. Unmatched junction bases numbered 5, after V lost 8 bases and J lost 4 bases. The CDR3 spells CASGDRGRYEQYF. The CDR3 bases are TGTGCCAGCGGAGACAGGGGGCGATACGAGCAGTACTTC.

This clonotype was detected ten times or more. The rearrangement joins TRBV6-5 to TRBJ2-1; 7 bases are shared with TRBD2. The CDR3 is 14 amino acids. The germline gives CDR1 MNHEY, CDR2 SVGAGI. V shed 0 bases, J shed 7 bases, and the junction held 3 bases outside the gene matches. The CDR3 DNA is TGTGCCAGCAGTTACTCGCCCGGGGGGAATGAGCAGTTCTTC. Translated, it gives CASSYSPGGNEQFF.

The table lists this clonotype with many counts. J is TRBJ2-1 and V is TRBV3-1; D tentatively fits TRBD1 or TRBD2 (5 bases each). Deletions cut 3 bases from V and 1 base from J, with 16 bases between. The CDR3 is 17 residues long. Germline V gene sequence: CDR1 LGHDT, CDR2 YNNKEL (reference sequence). The CDR3: CASSHNPREWSYNEQFF. The CDR3 nucleotides are TGTGCCAGCAGCCACAACCCCAGGGAGTGGTCCTACAATGAGCAGTTCTTC.

Many counts were recorded for this clonotype. V is TRBV28 and J is TRBJ2-2; TRBD1 matches at 9 bases. Germline-derived CDR1 and CDR2 are MDHEN and SYDVKM. The ends lost 3 bases at V and 6 bases at J; junction bases unmatched: 2. The CDR3 consists of 14 residues. This chain's CDR3 is CASSLDRGPGELFF. CDR3 DNA: TGTGCCAGCAGTTTGGACAGGGGACCCGGGGAGCTGTTTTTT.

This clonotype was recorded many times. V gene TRBV7-9 combines with J gene TRBJ2-5; D ambiguous. Trimming stripped 4 bases from V and 5 bases from J, with 14 bases between. From germline, CDR1 is SEHNR and CDR2 FQNEAQ (reference sequence). CDR3 length: 14 amino acids. CDR3 residues: CASSYGSPRETQYF. The DNA of the CDR3 is TGTGCCAGCAGCTACGGATCGCCACGCGAGACCCAGTACTTC.

This clonotype was detected many times. V usage is TRBV29-1 and J usage is TRBJ2-7; 8 positions agree with TRBD1. The length of the CDR3 is 11 residues. The V gene's germline CDR1 is SQVTM and CDR2 ANQGSEA. The V segment lost 7 bases and the J segment 7 bases; nucleotides outside the gene matches: 6. CDR3 DNA sequence: TGCAGCGCCCAGGGGGCGCGAGAGCAGTACTTC. This gives the protein CSAQGAREQYF.

On this clonotype: A clone one base away is much larger, so this may be a read error. J is TRBJ2-5 and V is TRBV28; D may correspond to TRBD1 or TRBD2 (5 bases each). V was trimmed by 8 bases and J by 0 bases, leaving 19 bases between them. The CDR3 spans 16 residues. CDR1 and CDR2 from the germline V gene are MDHEN and SYDVKM. In DNA form, the CDR3 reads TGTGCCAGCGGCCTTAGAGGAGAGGGGTACCAAGAGACCCAGTACTTC. Amino acids: CASGLRGEGYQETQYF. The full variable domain, in which reference TRBV28 and TRBJ2-5 provide the parts outside the CDR3, is DVKVTQSSRYLVKRTGEKVFLECVQDMDHENMFWYRQDPGLGLRLIYFSYDVKMKEKGDIPEGYSVSREKKERFSLILESASTNQTSMYLCASGLRGEGYQETQYFGPGTRLLVL.

This chain links TRBV28 with TRBJ2-5; TRBD1 is a possible D gene (6 bases). The germline V gene encodes CDR1 MDHEN and CDR2 SYDVKM. The CDR3 has 16 residues. V lost 6 bases to trimming and J lost 0 bases, with 17 bases between them. The CDR3 loop is CASRPSGHPYQETQYF. The CDR3 nucleotides are TGTGCCAGCAGGCCCTCGGGACACCCGTACCAAGAGACCCAGTACTTC.

The chain couples TRBV27 to TRBJ2-7; D might be TRBD1 (5 bases). Looked up from germline, CDR1 is MNHEY and CDR2 is SMNVEV (reference sequence). The V end lost 5 bases, the J end lost 3 bases, and 11 bases lay between the germline ends. The CDR3 sequence is 13 residues long. This CDR3 is CASSRAGLYEQYF. The CDR3 DNA reads as TGTGCCAGCAGTAGGGCAGGGCTCTACGAGCAGTACTTC.

This clonotype was seen a few times. A much larger clone lies one base from this, so it may be a read error. The chain joins TRBV7-2 to TRBJ2-7; D is unresolved. The CDR3 length is 13 residues. Germline lookup yields CDR1 SGHTA and CDR2 FQGNSA. The CDR3 bases are TGTGCCAGCAGCTTAGAACGGCCGTACGAGCAGTGCTTC. Translating gives CASSLERPYEQCF. Together with reference TRBV7-2 and TRBJ2-7, the CDR3 gives the full variable domain: GAGVSQSPSNKVTEKGKDVELRCDPISGHTALYWYRQSLGQGLEFLIYFQGNSAPDKSGLPSDRFSAERTGGSVSTLTIQRTQQEDSAVYLCASSLERPYEQCFGPGTRLTVT.